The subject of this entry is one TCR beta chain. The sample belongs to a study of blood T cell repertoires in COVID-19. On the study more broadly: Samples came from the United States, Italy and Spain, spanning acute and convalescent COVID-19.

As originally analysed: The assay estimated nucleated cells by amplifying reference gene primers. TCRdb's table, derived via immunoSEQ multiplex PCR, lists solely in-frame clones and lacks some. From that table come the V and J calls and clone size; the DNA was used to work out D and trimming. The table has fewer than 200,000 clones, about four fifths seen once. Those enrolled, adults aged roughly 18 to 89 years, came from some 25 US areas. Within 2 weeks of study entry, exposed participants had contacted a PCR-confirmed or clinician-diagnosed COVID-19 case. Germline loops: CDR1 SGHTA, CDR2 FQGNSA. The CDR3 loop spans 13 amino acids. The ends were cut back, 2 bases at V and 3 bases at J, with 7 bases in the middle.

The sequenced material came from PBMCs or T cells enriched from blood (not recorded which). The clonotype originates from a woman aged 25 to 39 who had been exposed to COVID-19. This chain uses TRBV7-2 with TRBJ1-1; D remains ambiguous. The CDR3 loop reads CASSLSLYTEAFF. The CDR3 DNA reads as TGTGCCAGCAGCTTATCTCTTTACACTGAAGCTTTCTTT.